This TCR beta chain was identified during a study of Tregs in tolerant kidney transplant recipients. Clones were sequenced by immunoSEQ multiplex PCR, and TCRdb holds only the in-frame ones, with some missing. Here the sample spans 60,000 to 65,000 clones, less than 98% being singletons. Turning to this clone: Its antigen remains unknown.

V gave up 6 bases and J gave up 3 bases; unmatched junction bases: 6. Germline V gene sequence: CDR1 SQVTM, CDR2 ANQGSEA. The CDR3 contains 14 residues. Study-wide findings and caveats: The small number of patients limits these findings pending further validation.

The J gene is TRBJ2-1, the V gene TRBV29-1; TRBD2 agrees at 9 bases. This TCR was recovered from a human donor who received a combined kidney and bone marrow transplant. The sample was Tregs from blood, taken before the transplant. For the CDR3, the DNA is TGCAGCGTAGTTAGCGGGAGTTTCTACAATGAGCAGTTCTTC. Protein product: CSVVSGSFYNEQFF.